These 9 T cell receptor beta chains were sequenced from one sample in a study of T-cell memory formation after mild COVID-19. TCRdb recomputed calls from the 5' RACE reads with MiXCR, one row per CDR3 protein. The sample has hundreds of thousands of distinct CDR3 sequences, roughly a sixth seen once. Sequenced: PBMCs or a T cell subset sorted from them (not recorded which). Receptors originate from a man between 18 and 35 years old who had mild COVID-19 (a few samples of this study predate the infection). Cell type and time point are not known.

The rearrangement uses TRBV24-1 and TRBJ2-5; maybe TRBD1 (7 bases). Deletions cut 2 bases from V and 1 base from J, with 10 bases between. Germline V gene lookup returns CDR1 KGHDR and CDR2 SFDVKD. This CDR3 has 15 residues. The CDR3 here is CATSDSGGPQETQYF. In DNA form, the CDR3 reads TGTGCCACCAGTGATTCAGGGGGGCCCCAAGAGACCCAGTACTTC.

Only a few counts were recorded for this clonotype. The DNA for the CDR3 is TGTGCCAGCAGCTTGATACAGGGGGAGAACACTGAAGCTTTCTTT. Amino acids: CASSLIQGENTEAFF. The gene calls are TRBV7-9 and TRBJ1-1; 8 bases map to TRBD1. The CDR3 spans 15 residues. The germline V gene encodes CDR1 SEHNR and CDR2 FQNEAQ (reference sequence). After removal of 3 bases from V and 1 base from J, the junction contained 4 bases not matched to a gene.

The CDR3 protein is CASSLQAGEQFF. The CDR3 DNA sequence: TGTGCCAGCAGCCTCCAGGCGGGGGAGCAGTTCTTC. This rearrangement joins TRBV3-1 to TRBJ2-1; a possible D gene is TRBD2 (6 bases). This CDR3 is built from 12 residues. CDR1 and CDR2 from the germline V gene are LGHDT and YNNKEL (reference sequence). Trimming took 4 bases from V and 10 from J, leaving 11 bases between them.

A few counts support this clonotype. This chain links TRBV7-2 with TRBJ2-2, with 11 bases matching TRBD2. The CDR3 has 16 residues. Germline-derived CDR1 and CDR2 are SGHTA and FQGNSA. Trimming at V came to 1 base and at J to 6 bases, leaving 4 bases not matched to a gene. The CDR3 DNA reads TGTGCCAGCAGCTTAGGAGCTAGCGGGGGGTCCGGGGAGCTGTTTTTT. Translated, it gives CASSLGASGGSGELFF.

This clonotype was seen a handful of times. This chain uses TRBV5-1 with TRBJ2-1; 8 bases line up with TRBD1. The V segment lost 4 bases and the J segment 14 bases; nucleotides outside the gene matches: 11. The CDR3 loop spans 13 amino acids. CDR1 SGHRS and CDR2 YFSETQ come from the germline V gene. CDR3 amino acids: CASSMTVRTGKFF. CDR3 nucleotides: TGCGCCAGCAGCATGACAGTGCGGACAGGGAAGTTCTTC.

This clonotype has a handful of counts. The chain links TRBV27 to TRBJ2-5; D might be TRBD1 (5 bases). CDR3 length: 13 amino acids. V was trimmed by 4 bases and J by 2 bases, leaving 8 bases between them. Looked up from germline, CDR1 is MNHEY and CDR2 is SMNVEV (reference sequence). The CDR3 nucleotides are TGTGCCAGCAGTTGGCAGGGACAAGAGACCCAGTACTTC. It is translated as CASSWQGQETQYF.

A few counts support this clonotype. The rearrangement uses TRBV6-5 and TRBJ2-2; the match to TRBD1 covers 11 bases. This CDR3 region has 15 residues. With V trimmed by 2 bases and J by 7 bases, 3 bases remained unmatched. Germline CDR1 MNHEY, CDR2 SVGAGI. In nucleotides, the CDR3 is TGTGCCAGCAGTTACCGGGGGACAGGGGGCGGGGAGCTGTTTTTT. Amino acid sequence: CASSYRGTGGGELFF.

This clonotype was observed a few times. The chain uses TRBV7-9 and TRBJ1-4; TRBD1 is a possible D gene (6 bases). V lost 4 bases to trimming and J lost 5 bases, with 11 bases between them. Germline V gives CDR1 SEHNR, CDR2 FQNEAQ (reference sequence). CDR3 size: 14 residues. Here the CDR3 reads CASSSGQGNEKLFF. The CDR3 region has the DNA TGTGCCAGCAGCTCGGGGCAGGGGAATGAAAAACTGTTTTTT. The variable domain in full, completed from reference TRBV7-9 and TRBJ1-4, reads DTGVSQNPRHKITKRGQNVTFRCDPISEHNRLYWYRQTLGQGPEFLTYFQNEAQLEKSRLLSDRFSAERPKGSFSTLEIQRTEQGDSAMYLCASSSGQGNEKLFFGSGTQLSVL.

A few counts support this clonotype. The genes are TRBV4-1 and TRBJ2-5; either TRBD1 or TRBD2 may fit D (6 bases each). Germline lookup yields CDR1 MGHRA and CDR2 YSYEKL. V was cut by 7 bases and J by 5 bases, with 20 bases left in between. This CDR3 is 15 amino acids long. The CDR3 here is CASTPQGSGRETQYF. The CDR3 nucleotides are TGCGCCAGCACCCCGCAGGGGTCGGGGAGGGAGACCCAGTACTTC.